This T cell receptor (beta chain) was identified in a study of blood T cells in healthy people across ages. Overall study findings and caveats: Changes seen in expanded clonotypes were possibly confounded by donor CMV status left unknown.

Peripheral blood, about 10 milliliters per donor, was collected. The second PCR ran about 6 to 12 cycles with a sample-barcoded 5' primer and J-beta primers. TCRdb reprocessed the 5' RACE reads via MiXCR and lists one record per CDR3 protein. The sample includes around 1,800,000 distinct CDR3 sequences, more than 35% seen only once; the top ten take more than 20%. Comments on this clonotype: No antigen is known for it.

With 4 bases removed from V and 8 bases from J, the gap between germline ends came to 15 bases. Germline values: CDR1 SGHVS, CDR2 FQNEAQ. The CDR3 extends over 14 amino acids. The receptor's source is a human donor in good health. The chain employs TRBV7-8 and TRBJ2-1; perhaps TRBD2 as D (7 bases). Sample: blood. The CDR3 bases are TGTGCCAGCAGCTGGGGGGGCCGGTGGGATGAGCAGTTCTTC. It yields the protein CASSWGGRWDEQFF.